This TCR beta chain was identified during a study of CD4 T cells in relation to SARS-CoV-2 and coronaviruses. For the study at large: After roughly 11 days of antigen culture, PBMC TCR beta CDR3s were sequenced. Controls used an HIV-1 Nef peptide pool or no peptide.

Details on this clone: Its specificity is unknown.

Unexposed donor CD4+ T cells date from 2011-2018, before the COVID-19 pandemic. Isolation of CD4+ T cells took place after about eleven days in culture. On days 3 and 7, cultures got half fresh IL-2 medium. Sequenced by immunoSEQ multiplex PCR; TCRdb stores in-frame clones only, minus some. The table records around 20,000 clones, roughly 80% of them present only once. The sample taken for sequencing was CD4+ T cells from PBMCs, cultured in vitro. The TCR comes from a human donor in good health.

The CDR3 is CAEGRDNYGYTF. CDR3 DNA: TGTGCCGAGGGAAGGGATAACTATGGCTACACCTTC. The chain employs TRBV30 and TRBJ1-2; D gene uncertain. The CDR3 consists of 12 residues. Trimming cost V 8 bases and J 1 base, with 11 bases left between them. The V gene's germline CDR1 is GTSNPN and CDR2 SVGIG (reference sequence). The full variable domain, rest sourced from reference TRBV30 and TRBJ1-2, is SQTIHQWPATLVQPVGSPLSLECTVEGTSNPNLYWYRQAAGRGLQLLFYSVGIGQISSEVPQNLSASRPQDRQFILSSKKLLLSDSGFYLCAEGRDNYGYTFGSGTRLTVV.